These 26 T cell receptor beta chains were sequenced from one sample in a study of Graves' ophthalmopathy and Graves' hyperthyroidism. RNA transcripts were the source from which TCR beta CDR3 regions were amplified. HTBI primers were employed in first-round RT-PCR, then a second-round multiplex PCR followed. Each CDR3 protein is one row after TCRdb ran MiXCR on the multiplex PCR reads. The sample shows about 740,000 distinct CDR3 sequences, 40% of them seen only once. Sequencing used peripheral blood. These TCRs come from an adult man with Graves' ophthalmopathy.

This clonotype has a count of ten or more. The V gene is TRBV20-1, the J gene TRBJ2-7; no clear D gene. Germline CDR1 is DFQATT and CDR2 is SNEGSKA (reference sequence). The CDR3 is 13 amino acids. Trimming removed 0 bases at V and 4 bases at J, with 10 bases between. The CDR3 spells CSARDLGPYEQYF. The CDR3 coding sequence is TGCAGTGCTAGAGATCTCGGGCCATACGAGCAGTACTTC.

This rearrangement joins TRBV12-3 or TRBV12-4 to TRBJ2-7; TRBD1 is a possible D gene (6 bases). CDR3 size: 15 residues. Trimming pared 4 bases from V and 1 base from J, leaving 14 bases between. This chain's CDR3 is CASSYRQGLSYEQYF. The CDR3 DNA follows: TGTGCCAGCAGTTACAGGCAGGGGCTATCCTACGAGCAGTACTTC.

The chain has TRBV20-1 and TRBJ2-7; 10 positions match TRBD1. Germline V CDR1 and CDR2: DFQATT, SNEGSKA (reference sequence). The CDR3 is 14 amino acids. V shed 5 bases, J shed 8 bases, and the junction held 12 bases outside the gene matches. The CDR3 loop reads CSAPARDRGLKQYF. DNA for the CDR3: TGCAGTGCTCCGGCCCGGGACAGGGGCCTGAAGCAGTACTTC.

This clonotype was seen only a few times. The gene calls are TRBV4-1 and TRBJ1-2, with D unresolved. The CDR3 runs 14 residues. Germline V gene lookup returns CDR1 MGHRA and CDR2 YSYEKL. V lost 0 bases to trimming and J lost 3 bases, with 8 bases between them. The CDR3 DNA is TGCGCCAGCAGCCAAGACCCGGTGGACTATGGCTACACCTTC. This encodes CASSQDPVDYGYTF.

The V gene is TRBV19, the J gene TRBJ2-2, with 7 bases identical to TRBD1. This CDR3 has 13 amino acids. The germline CDR1 and CDR2 sequences are LNHDA and SQIVND (reference sequence). The V gene end was trimmed by 7 bases and the J gene end by 13 bases; junction bases not matched to a gene: 12. The CDR3 region has the DNA TGTGCCAGTAAAAAAGGGGACAGCAGTCGGCTGTTTTTT. This sequence encodes CASKKGDSSRLFF. The whole variable domain, remainder taken from reference TRBV19 and TRBJ2-2, is DGGITQSPKYLFRKEGQNVTLSCEQNLNHDAMYWYRQDPGQGLRLIYYSQIVNDFQKGDIAEGYSVSREKKESFPLTVTSAQKNPTAFYLCASKKGDSSRLFFGEGSRLTVL.

This clonotype showed up just a few times. V usage is TRBV12-3 or TRBV12-4 and J usage is TRBJ2-7, with TRBD2 as a possible D gene (6 bases). The length of the CDR3 is 15 residues. The V gene lost 1 base and the J gene lost 4 bases, with 14 bases spanning the gap. The CDR3 DNA is TGTGCCAGCAGTTTAGAAGCCAAGGAGGGGTACGAGCAGTACTTC. This codes for CASSLEAKEGYEQYF.

Points on this clonotype: Given a much more abundant clone one base away, this may be a read error. The genes are TRBV7-9 and TRBJ1-6; weak D call: TRBD1 (5 bases). The germline V gene has CDR1 SEHNR and CDR2 FQNEAQ (reference sequence). V dropped 1 base and J dropped 10 bases, with 14 bases sitting between them. The CDR3 covers 15 residues. The CDR3 loop is CASSLVPGERSPLHF. CDR3 sequence (DNA): TGTGCCAGCAGCTTAGTGCCGGGGGAGAGGTCACCCCTCCACTTT.

This clonotype was counted between two and nine times. V is TRBV25-1 and J is TRBJ2-2, with a possible D match to TRBD2 (6 bases). Germline lookup yields CDR1 MGHDK and CDR2 SYGVNS. CDR3 length: 17 amino acids. V was trimmed by 5 bases and J by 7 bases, leaving 23 bases between them. For the CDR3, the DNA is TGTGCCAGCAGTCTCGCCCCGGGACTTCCTGAGAGCGGGGAGCTGTTTTTT. Its translation is CASSLAPGLPESGELFF. Complete variable domain (other parts from reference TRBV25-1 and TRBJ2-2): EADIYQTPRYLVIGTGKKITLECSQTMGHDKMYWYQQDPGMELHLIHYSYGVNSTEKGDLSSESTVSRIRTEHFPLTLESARPSHTSQYLCASSLAPGLPESGELFFGEGSRLTVL.

There are a few counts of this clonotype. Relative to the germline gene, one junction end is altered; a read error may explain this. The chain combines TRBV20-1 with TRBJ1-6; perhaps TRBD1 as D (5 bases). This CDR3 is built from 12 residues. Germline assignment: CDR1 DFQATT and CDR2 SNEGSKA (reference sequence). CDR3: CSARDPVRGSEF. CDR3 bases: TGCAGTGCTAGAGATCCGGTCCGGGGCAGTGAATTT.

This clonotype has a handful of counts. This chain connects TRBV10-2 to TRBJ2-7, with 11 bases aligning to TRBD2. The CDR3 sequence is 16 residues long. V was clipped by 2 bases and J by 3 bases; unmatched bases: 6. Germline-derived CDR1 and CDR2 are WSHSY and SAAADI. CDR3 sequence reads: CASSETPGTSGYEQYF. The CDR3 bases are TGCGCCAGCAGTGAGACACCCGGGACTAGCGGCTACGAGCAGTACTTC.

This clonotype was detected only a few times. The CDR3 DNA sequence: TGTGCCAGTAGTATCCGGGGCGCGGACTATGGCTACACCTTC. Translating gives CASSIRGADYGYTF. The genes are TRBV19 and TRBJ1-2; a possible D gene is TRBD1 (5 bases). This CDR3 is built from 14 residues. V lost 3 bases, J lost 3 bases, and 11 bases lay in between. CDR1 LNHDA and CDR2 SQIVND come from the germline V gene (reference sequence).

The rearrangement uses TRBV24-1 and TRBJ1-5, with 9 bases identical to TRBD1. Germline CDR1 reads KGHDR; CDR2 reads SFDVKD. This CDR3 is 16 amino acids long. With V trimmed by 4 bases and J by 8 bases, 11 bases remained unmatched. CDR3 coding DNA: TGTGCCACCAGTGACCCAGGGACAGGGTTCCCTAAGCCCCAGCATTTT. Its translation: CATSDPGTGFPKPQHF.

The sample holds many counts of this clonotype. This chain connects TRBV14 to TRBJ2-7; 12 bases agree with TRBD1. With 4 bases clipped from V and 9 bases from J, the junction kept 4 bases outside the gene matches. CDR3 length: 13 residues. CDR1 and CDR2 (germline): SGHDN, FVKESK. The CDR3 DNA reads TGTGCCAGCAGCCCTGGGACAGGGGGCGCGCAGTACTTC. Translating it yields CASSPGTGGAQYF.

The table lists this clonotype with many counts. Here the CDR3 reads CASSAGQGDEKLFF. CDR3 DNA: TGTGCCAGCAGCGCGGGACAGGGCGATGAAAAACTGTTTTTT. The chain links TRBV9 to TRBJ1-4; 9 nucleotides match TRBD1. CDR1 and CDR2 from the germline V gene are SGDLS and YYNGEE. The CDR3 contains 14 residues. V was clipped by 3 bases and J by 6 bases; unmatched bases: 3.

V and J are TRBV19 and TRBJ2-7; 8 bases align to TRBD1. This CDR3 region has 14 residues. The J segment lost 1 base and the V segment lost 5 bases, leaving 4 bases of the junction unmatched. CDR1 LNHDA and CDR2 SQIVND come from the germline V gene (reference sequence). As DNA, the CDR3 is TGTGCCAGTAGTCAGGGGGCAGAGTCCTACGAGCAGTACTTC. Amino acids: CASSQGAESYEQYF.

This clonotype was found many times. This chain connects TRBV9 to TRBJ1-3; perhaps TRBD1 as D (6 bases). This CDR3 is 15 amino acids long. Germline CDR1 SGDLS, CDR2 YYNGEE. V lost 3 bases to trimming and J lost 5 bases, with 15 bases between them. The CDR3 DNA sequence: TGTGCCAGCAGCGACCTACAGGGATCTAGAAACACCATATATTTT. Its protein is CASSDLQGSRNTIYF.

Of note for this clonotype: A junction end diverges from the germline sequence, so it may reflect a read error. The chain couples TRBV6-5 to TRBJ1-1; no definite D call. Germline lookup yields CDR1 MNHEY and CDR2 SVGAGI. The length of the CDR3 is 16 residues. For the CDR3, the DNA is TGTGTCAGCAGTTCCTTGTTAGGGCGCGGAGGGCCTGAAGCTTTCTTT. Its translation is CVSSSLLGRGGPEAFF.

In the case of this clonotype: One end of the junction does not line up with germline, which may come from a read error. This rearrangement joins TRBV14 to TRBJ2-7, with 7 positions matching TRBD1. Germline V CDR1 and CDR2: SGHDN, FVKESK. The CDR3 has 15 residues. For the CDR3, the DNA is TGTACCAGCAGCCCAGGGGGATTCGACCTATACGAGCAGTACTTC. Protein product: CTSSPGGFDLYEQYF.

This chain links TRBV6-4 with TRBJ2-6, with D possibly TRBD2 on 6 matching bases. The CDR3 runs 16 residues. The V and J ends lost 5 bases and 0 bases respectively, with 11 bases between them. The V gene's germline CDR1 is MRHNA and CDR2 SNTAGT. CDR3 DNA: TGTGCCAGCAGTTATTTGGGGGGCTCTGGGGCCAACGTCCTGACTTTC. Its translation: CASSYLGGSGANVLTF.

This clonotype was observed many times. The rearrangement uses TRBV14 and TRBJ1-1; D unclear. Per germline, CDR1 SGHDN and CDR2 FVKESK. Trimming stripped 0 bases from V and 8 bases from J, with 10 bases between. This CDR3 contains 13 residues. CDR3 in amino acids: CASSQDLAFEAFF. CDR3 in DNA: TGTGCCAGCAGCCAAGATCTGGCTTTCGAAGCTTTCTTT.

This clonotype appeared many times. The genes are TRBV29-1 and TRBJ1-1; D remains unclear. With 5 bases removed from V and 0 bases from J, the gap between germline ends came to 7 bases. The CDR3 has 12 amino acids. Germline V gene sequence: CDR1 SQVTM, CDR2 ANQGSEA. In nucleotides, the CDR3 is TGCAGCGTTAGGCATATGAACACTGAAGCTTTCTTT. It is translated as CSVRHMNTEAFF.

As for this clonotype: One base away lies a much larger clone, so this may be a sequencing read error. The V and J genes are TRBV12-3 or TRBV12-4 and TRBJ2-5, with D perhaps TRBD1 (6 bases). This CDR3 has 13 amino acids. With 11 bases removed from V and 0 bases from J, the gap between germline ends came to 13 bases. CDR3 sequence: CAGTRDNQETQYF. CDR3 coding DNA: TGTGCCGGCACCAGGGACAACCAAGAGACCCAGTACTTC.

This clonotype has more than one count but fewer than ten. The chain links TRBV7-1 to TRBJ2-7; D call uncertain. TRBV7-1 falls under the ORF class, with uncertain function. This CDR3 has 13 amino acids. Trimming took off 5 bases at V and 6 bases at J, with 14 bases between the two ends. In DNA form, the CDR3 reads TGTGCCAGCAGCCTTGAAACCCTATCCGAGCAGTACTTC. It translates to CASSLETLSEQYF.

The chain uses TRBV11-3 and TRBJ1-4; TRBD1 is a possible D gene (6 bases). Trimming left V 0 bases short and J 2 bases short, with 7 bases between. Germline V CDR1 and CDR2: SGHNT, YENEEA. CDR3 length equals 15 residues. The CDR3 region has the DNA TGTGCCAGCAGCTTAGAGGGGGCGACTAATGAAAAACTGTTTTTT. Its protein is CASSLEGATNEKLFF.

This chain links TRBV11-1 with TRBJ1-1; D possibly corresponds to TRBD1 (6 bases). Trimming stripped 5 bases from V and 6 bases from J, with 19 bases between. This CDR3 spans 15 amino acids. The germline gives CDR1 SGHAT, CDR2 FQDESV (reference sequence). The DNA of the CDR3 is TGTGCCAGCAGCGAGTCATGGGGGCGCGGGTCTGAAGCTTTCTTT. Translating gives CASSESWGRGSEAFF.

Notes on this clonotype: With a much larger clone just one base away, this may be a read error. The chain combines TRBV10-3 with TRBJ1-3, with D perhaps matching TRBD1 (6 bases). Germline CDR1 reads ENHRY; CDR2 reads SYGVKD. This CDR3 comprises 15 residues. Trimming left V 10 bases short and J 2 bases short, with 18 bases between. As DNA, the CDR3 is TGTGCCAGCGGGACTTGGGCAGGGGCTGGAAACACCATATATTTT. Translating gives CASGTWAGAGNTIYF.